Each of the 2 T cell receptor beta chains below was sequenced from the same sample in a study of PD-1 blockade in classical Hodgkin lymphoma. Time point specified: cycle 4 day 1 (C4D1), after five to seven weeks of nivolumab. Brentuximab vedotin exposure varied among the patients, all of whom had relapsed after autologous stem cell transplantation. Clones were sequenced by immunoSEQ multiplex PCR, and TCRdb holds only the in-frame ones, with some missing. This repertoire shows approximately 49,000 clones, approximately 80% found once; its top ten account for about a fifth. Sequenced here: peripheral blood mononuclear cells (PBMCs), sampled before the fourth cycle of nivolumab. The receptors shown here come from a human donor with classical Hodgkin lymphoma.

The J gene is TRBJ1-2, the V gene TRBV5-8; D is uncertain. From germline, CDR1 is SGHTS and CDR2 YDEGEE. Trimming took 6 bases from V and 5 from J, leaving 11 bases between them. The CDR3 spans 12 residues. The CDR3 nucleotides read TGTGCCAGCACCTCATGGGGTTATGGCTACACCTTC. Translation gives CASTSWGYGYTF.

The rearrangement joins TRBV7-2 to TRBJ2-2; 7 bases match TRBD2. The CDR3 has 16 residues. V was pared by 7 bases and J by 5 bases, with 13 bases of the junction left unmatched. Germline V gene sequence: CDR1 SGHTA, CDR2 FQGNSA. The CDR3 bases are TGTGCCAGCACCCAGCCGAGCGGGGTATCAACCGGGGAGCTGTTTTTT. It is translated as CASTQPSGVSTGELFF.